The TCR beta chain described here comes from a study of T cell changes during pregnancy in multiple sclerosis (dated by TCRdb to between 2017 and 2020). As for the study more broadly: The study examined how the T cell repertoire changed over the course of pregnancy in women with multiple sclerosis.

Details on this clone: It lacks a known antigen. Base qualities are not at hand, and no much larger clone is one base apart.

Trimming at the junction amounts to 4 bases on V and 1 base on J, and the germline ends lie 14 bases apart. The CDR3 numbers 17 residues from cysteine through phenylalanine. Just CDR3 DNA is preserved here, 51 bases in frame from base 1. The germline V gene encodes CDR1 WNHNN and CDR2 SYGVQD (reference sequence). Libraries were made using the immunoSEQ multiplex PCR assay. This is the immuneACCESS table as TCRdb keeps it, with only in-frame sequences that have V and J called. A part of the clones is gone; compared with another copy, unresolved V genes explain less than half, and the rest is unexplained. The sample includes fewer than 30,000 clones, with about nine tenths observed a single time. The top ten clones comprise 9.4% of the sample.

Recombination linked TRBV10-1 to TRBJ2-6; matching of 6 bases hints at TRBD2 as the D gene. This specimen consisted of CD8+ T cells from peripheral blood mononuclear cells, obtained in the third trimester of pregnancy. This clonotype was sampled from a female donor in good health, enrolled as a control in a pregnancy study. The CDR3 reads as follows: CASSVGRGRSGANVLTF. The DNA sequence reads TGCGCCAGCAGTGTGGGCCGAGGGAGGTCTGGGGCCAACGTCCTGACTTTC.